This TCR beta chain was recovered during a study of CD8 T cells in Susac syndrome. Reverse transcription of roughly 0.5 to 1 ug RNA used random hexamers. TCRdb ran MiXCR on the immunoSEQ multiplex PCR reads and lists one entry per CDR3 protein. Of 150,000 to 200,000 distinct CDR3 sequences in the sample, about 95% were seen once. The J segment lost 0 bases and the V segment lost 5 bases, leaving 6 bases of the junction unmatched. The CDR3 covers 16 residues. Germline V gives CDR1 MNHEY, CDR2 SVGEGT. Source material: CD4+ T cells from PBMCs. The source of this sequence is a human donor in good health. V gene TRBV6-2 or TRBV6-3 combines with J gene TRBJ2-5; 10 bases fit TRBD2. The CDR3 here is CASSPQRGGYQETQYF. Written as DNA, the CDR3 is TGTGCCAGCAGTCCTCAGCGGGGGGGGTACCAAGAGACCCAGTACTTC.